A selection of T cell receptor beta chains follows, all from one sample in a study of vaccination and CD4 T cells after COVID-19. TCRdb redid the calling of the PCR reads with MiXCR, one entry per CDR3 protein. The repertoire has roughly 13,000 distinct CDR3 sequences, 35% of them found once; the top ten carry around 10%. These receptors have no known antigen. Sequenced: CD4+ T cells from blood, cultured in vitro. Receptor source: a human donor who had recovered from COVID-19. CDR3s include the opening cysteine and the closing phenylalanine or tryptophan. D genes are given only for firm matches. Clone size, where shown, is once, few, many, or a class for clones that have expanded.

j_call clone_size v_call d_call cdr3_nt cdr3_aa
TRBJ2-2 - TRBV20-1 - TGCAGTGCTAGGGGTTCCGACAGGCGGGAGCTGTTTTTT CSARGSDRRELFF
TRBJ2-7 - TRBV6-1 TRBD1 TGTGCCACCTTGGACAGGGGATACGAGCAGTACTTC CATLDRGYEQYF
TRBJ1-5 - TRBV7-2 - TGTGCCAGCAGCTTAGACAGTCAGCCCCAGCATTTT CASSLDSQPQHF
TRBJ1-2 medium-sized TRBV7-2 - TGTGCCAGCAGCATGACGGTTCCCTATGGCTACACCTTC CASSMTVPYGYTF
TRBJ1-5 - TRBV2 - TGTGCCAGCAGTGCAGGGTCTGGAAGCAATCAGCCCCAGCATTTT CASSAGSGSNQPQHF
TRBJ1-1 few TRBV10-3 TRBD1 TGTGCCATCAGTGAGGAGCCAGGGGGGAACACTGAAGCTTTCTTT CAISEEPGGNTEAFF
TRBJ2-5 few TRBV6-1 TRBD1 TGTGCCAGCAGTGAACAAGGGGACAGGGTTGAGACCCAGTACTTC CASSEQGDRVETQYF
TRBJ2-1 - TRBV7-8 TRBD2 TGTGCCAGCAGCTCCCCCCGAGCGGGAGTGTACAATGAGCAGTTCTTC CASSSPRAGVYNEQFF
TRBJ2-1 - TRBV9 - TGTGCCAGCAGCGTAGCGACCAGTGTGTCCTACAATGAGCAGTTCTTC CASSVATSVSYNEQFF
TRBJ2-5 - TRBV5-5 - TGTGCCAGCAGCTTACACAGGTCCCAAGAGACCCAGTACTTC CASSLHRSQETQYF
TRBJ2-4 - TRBV6-1 - TGTGCCAGCAGGACAAACTGGGCAGGGATTTCCGGCATTCAGTACTTC CASRTNWAGISGIQYF
TRBJ1-1 few TRBV7-8 - TGTGCCAGCAGCCCAAGTGGGACGACGAACACTGAAGCTTTCTTT CASSPSGTTNTEAFF
TRBJ2-3 - TRBV27 TRBD1 TGTGCCAGCAGCCACCGAGGGACAGCCGGGGCAGATACGCAGTATTTT CASSHRGTAGADTQYF
TRBJ2-6 few TRBV23-1 - TGCGCCAGCGGGTCATTCCACCCGCCTGGGGCCAACGTCCTGACTTTC CASGSFHPPGANVLTF
TRBJ2-1 few TRBV25-1 TRBD1 TGTGCCAGAAAGGACAGGGCGAGCGGGTCTGAGCAGTTCTTC CARKDRASGSEQFF
TRBJ1-1 few TRBV5-8 TRBD1 TGTGCCAGCAGACCCAGGGGGATCACTGAAGCTTTCTTT CASRPRGITEAFF
TRBJ2-3 - TRBV27 TRBD2 TGTGCCAGCAGTTTTATTCAGACTAGCGGGAGTACAGATACGCAGTATTTT CASSFIQTSGSTDTQYF
TRBJ1-1 once TRBV5-1 - TGCGCCAGCAGCTTGCAGGGGTGGCGGGGAGCTTTCTTT CASSLQGWRGAFF
TRBJ2-5 - TRBV19 - TGTGCCAGTAAGGAGACAGGAGAGACCCAGTACTTC CASKETGETQYF
TRBJ1-6 few TRBV20-1 - TGCAGTGCTAGTCGGGAGACTGAGTTGGATTCACCCCTCCACTTT CSASRETELDSPLHF
TRBJ2-7 few TRBV15 TRBD2 TGTGCCACCAGCAGAGTTCGCGGGAGTGGCTACGAGCAGTACTTC CATSRVRGSGYEQYF
TRBJ2-3 - TRBV27 TRBD2 TGTGCCAGCAGGTTCGTCGGGACTAGCGGCACAGATACGCAGTATTTT CASRFVGTSGTDTQYF
TRBJ2-1 - TRBV5-4 TRBD2 TGTGCCAGCAGCCATCCGGGACTAGCGGGAGGGGAGCAGTTCTTC CASSHPGLAGGEQFF
TRBJ2-3 - TRBV7-2 - TGTGCCAGCAGCTTAACGAGTACTAGCACAGATACGCAGTATTTT CASSLTSTSTDTQYF
TRBJ2-1 - TRBV20-1 - TGCAGTGCTTCAAAGCGCGGGAAGGTCTACAATGAGCAGTTCTTC CSASKRGKVYNEQFF
TRBJ2-7 - TRBV19 - TGTGCCAGTAGTATCCTGTTTGGAGGCTACGAGCAGTACTTC CASSILFGGYEQYF
TRBJ1-5 few TRBV6-4 - TGTGCCAGCAGTGATTATGAGTGGGGCCGGAATCAGCCCCAGCATTTT CASSDYEWGRNQPQHF
TRBJ1-2 medium-sized TRBV2 TRBD1 TGTGCCAGCAGGGGCAGGGGGTATGGCTACACCTTC CASRGRGYGYTF
TRBJ2-2 - TRBV24-1 - TGTGCCACCAGTGGAACGAGCACCGGGGAGCTGTTTTTT CATSGTSTGELFF
TRBJ1-2 - TRBV5-5 - TGTGCCAGCAGCGGGACACGCAACTATGGCTACACCTTC CASSGTRNYGYTF
TRBJ2-7 medium-sized TRBV6-1 TRBD2 TGTGCCAGCAGCCCCGAGACGGGAGGGAGTTACGAGCAGTACTTC CASSPETGGSYEQYF
TRBJ2-3 - TRBV6-2/TRBV6-3 TRBD2 TGTGCCAGCAGTTACCCGACTAGCGGGATTTTGCTGGGAAACACAGATACGCAGTATTTT CASSYPTSGILLGNTDTQYF
TRBJ1-5 few TRBV6-5 - TGTGCCAGCAGTTACCCCCCGTTAAGGTTAAGTGGCAATCAGCCCCAGCATTTT CASSYPPLRLSGNQPQHF
TRBJ2-3 - TRBV15 - TGTGCCACCAGCAGAGATCTGGGGGATACGCAGTATTTT CATSRDLGDTQYF
TRBJ2-5 - TRBV7-9 TRBD2 TGTGCCTTCCGGGAGGACTCTCGGGAGACCCAGTACTTC CAFREDSRETQYF
TRBJ1-1 - TRBV5-1 - TGCGCCAGCAGCGAAAATCAGGGGCTGAACACTGAAGCTTTCTTT CASSENQGLNTEAFF
TRBJ2-2 - TRBV4-2 - TGTGCCAGCAGCCAAGTTCAGACCGCTAATACGAACACCGGGGAGCTGTTTTTT CASSQVQTANTNTGELFF
TRBJ2-2 - TRBV5-4 TRBD2 TGTGCCAGCAGCTTTACTAGCGGCCCGAACACCGGGGAGCTGTTTTTT CASSFTSGPNTGELFF
TRBJ2-1 few TRBV19 TRBD2 TGTGCCAGTAGTATTGGGACTAGCGGGAGATATAGGAATGAGCAGTTCTTC CASSIGTSGRYRNEQFF
TRBJ2-7 few TRBV21-1 - TGTGCCAGCAGCAAACCGGTAATCCGGGACAGAGCCTCCTACGAGCAGTACTTC CASSKPVIRDRASYEQYF
TRBJ1-2 - TRBV7-2 - TGTGCCAGCAGCTTAGCGACCCCTGGGCAGACTAACTATGGCTACACCTTC CASSLATPGQTNYGYTF
TRBJ1-5 - TRBV19 - TGTGCCAGTAGTATGGCTCTCGGGATTTATAGCAATCAGCCCCAGCATTTT CASSMALGIYSNQPQHF
TRBJ2-2 - TRBV19 - TGTGCCAGTACCCAGCCACTAGCTGGCACCGGGGAGCTGTTTTTT CASTQPLAGTGELFF
TRBJ1-1 - TRBV6-5 TRBD1 TGTGCCAGCAGTTACCAGGGGGACACTGAAGCTTTCTTT CASSYQGDTEAFF
TRBJ2-2 - TRBV18 - TGTGCCAGCTCAGAGACTAGGGCGGGAAACACCGGGGAGCTGTTTTTT CASSETRAGNTGELFF
TRBJ2-5 medium-sized TRBV24-1 - TGTGCCACCAGTTTGGGAGGGGACAGGCTTCAAGAGACCCAGTACTTC CATSLGGDRLQETQYF
TRBJ2-7 - TRBV12-3/TRBV12-4 TRBD2 TGTGCCAGCAGTCCTAGCGGAGGCGAGCAGTACTTC CASSPSGGEQYF
TRBJ2-3 - TRBV6-1 TRBD2 TGTGCCAGCACCAGACAGGCTAGCGGGTTAGATACGCAGTATTTT CASTRQASGLDTQYF
TRBJ2-5 - TRBV20-1 - TGCAGTGGTCGAGAAGAGGAGACCCAGTACTTC CSGREEETQYF
TRBJ2-1 - TRBV6-1 - TGTGCCAGCAGAGCCGGGACCGATTTCGTTAATGAGCAGTTCTTC CASRAGTDFVNEQFF
TRBJ2-1 - TRBV6-2/TRBV6-3 TRBD2 TGTGCCAGCAGTTCCTGGACTAGCGCCAATGAGCAGTTCTTC CASSSWTSANEQFF
TRBJ1-5 few TRBV28 TRBD1 TGTGCCAGCAGGCGCCGAGACAGGGTTAATCAGCCCCAGCATTTT CASRRRDRVNQPQHF